This T cell receptor (beta chain) was identified in a study of blood T cell repertoires in COVID-19. As for the study in general: Some COVID-19 samples were acute and others convalescent; all came from the United States, Italy and Spain. The analysed material was cDNA or gDNA that came from T cells, B-cell-depleted T cells, or PBMCs.

CDR1 LNHDA and CDR2 SQIVND come from the germline V gene (reference sequence). With V trimmed by 5 bases and J by 1 base, 4 bases remained unmatched. This CDR3 has 14 residues. As handled by the study authors: Cell counts per sample came from amplifying reference gene primers. TCRdb's table, derived via immunoSEQ multiplex PCR, lists solely in-frame clones and lacks some. V and J calls and clone size follow that table, whereas D and trimming were derived from the DNA. The profile shows around 170,000 clones, roughly nine tenths of them singletons. The source material was peripheral blood. V usage is TRBV19 and J usage is TRBJ1-1, with 7 bases lining up with TRBD1. This TCR was recovered from a man aged 60 to 69 with acute or convalescent COVID-19. In DNA form, the CDR3 reads TGTGCCAGTAGTCTCGACAGGGAGAACACTGAAGCTTTCTTT. As protein: CASSLDRENTEAFF.